Below are 32 T cell receptor beta chains sequenced from a single sample in a study of OX40 agonist ivuxolimab in advanced cancers. TCRdb's copy holds only in-frame clones and misses some; the assay was immunoSEQ multiplex PCR. The data contain over 25,000 clones, 82% of them seen just once; the ten biggest clones take up roughly a fifth. The material was CD4+ or CD8+ T cells sorted from blood, obtained in a trial of the OX40 agonist ivuxolimab. The receptors come from an adult with an advanced solid tumor such as melanoma, head and neck, liver or kidney cancer.

Within the sample, this clone is medium-sized. The CDR3 loop is CASSQERGGGTDTQYF. The DNA of the CDR3 is TGTGCCAGCAGCCAAGAGAGGGGGGGAGGCACAGATACGCAGTATTTT. The rearrangement joins TRBV4-2 to TRBJ2-3; possibly TRBD2 for D (7 bases). Looked up from germline, CDR1 is LGHNA and CDR2 is YNFKEQ. V was cut by 0 bases and J by 1 base, with 11 bases left in between. The CDR3 runs 16 residues.

This chain connects TRBV29-1 to TRBJ2-7; D gene unclear. The CDR3 has 13 amino acids. Trimming left V 4 bases short and J 0 bases short, with 10 bases between. Germline values: CDR1 SQVTM, CDR2 ANQGSEA. CDR3 residues: CSVVKVNSYEQYF. The CDR3 region has the DNA TGCAGCGTTGTGAAGGTGAACTCCTACGAGCAGTACTTC.

Of note for this clone: Its ends do not fully match the called genes, so a read error is possible. V gene TRBV7-7 combines with J gene TRBJ2-5; TRBD2 agrees at 13 bases. This CDR3 is 15 amino acids long. Per the germline V gene, CDR1 is SSHAT and CDR2 is FNYEAQ (reference sequence). The CDR3 loop is CASSRTSGSIETQYF. CDR3 coding DNA: TGTGCTAGCAGCAGGACTAGCGGGAGTATTGAGACCCAGTACTTC.

This rearrangement joins TRBV9 to TRBJ2-1; 11 bases align to TRBD2. This CDR3 has 16 residues. Trimming removed 2 bases from V and 5 bases from J; junction bases left unmatched: 6. The germline V gene has CDR1 SGDLS and CDR2 YYNGEE. The CDR3 nucleotides read TGTGCCAGCAGCGTTACTAGCGGGAGTTTTGACAATGAGCAGTTCTTC. Translating gives CASSVTSGSFDNEQFF.

V usage is TRBV6-6 and J usage is TRBJ2-7, with D maybe TRBD1 (6 bases). The CDR3 runs to 13 residues. Germline V gives CDR1 MNHNY, CDR2 SVGAGI (reference sequence). V lost 5 bases to trimming and J lost 7 bases, with 15 bases between them. The CDR3 protein is CASSQGQIREQYF. The CDR3 coding sequence is TGTGCCAGCAGTCAAGGACAGATTCGTGAGCAGTACTTC.

The chain links TRBV27 to TRBJ2-7; no reliable D call. The CDR3 extends over 15 amino acids. Deletions cut 4 bases from V and 2 bases from J, with 15 bases between. Germline V gives CDR1 MNHEY, CDR2 SMNVEV (reference sequence). CDR3 in amino acids: CASSSRHTSAYEQYF. The CDR3 region has the DNA TGTGCCAGCAGTTCGAGACACACGTCGGCCTACGAGCAGTACTTC.

This rearrangement joins TRBV4-1 to TRBJ1-1; D might be TRBD1 (5 bases). The V and J ends lost 6 bases and 4 bases respectively, with 15 bases between them. Germline V gene sequence: CDR1 MGHRA, CDR2 YSYEKL. CDR3 length: 14 amino acids. The CDR3 loop reads CASRPGTVGTEAFF. CDR3 sequence (DNA): TGCGCCAGCAGACCGGGGACCGTAGGCACTGAAGCTTTCTTT.

V usage is TRBV28 and J usage is TRBJ1-2, with TRBD1 as a possible D gene (5 bases). Germline loops: CDR1 MDHEN, CDR2 SYDVKM. V lost 3 bases to trimming and J lost 8 bases, with 19 bases between them. The CDR3 runs 15 residues. The CDR3 DNA reads TGTGCCAGCAGTTTCCAGGGACGGGGATCGTCGGGCTACACCTTC. It specifies CASSFQGRGSSGYTF.

This sequence joins TRBV6-1 and TRBJ2-1; the D gene is possibly TRBD2 (6 bases). V lost 6 bases and J lost 4, with 13 bases in between. CDR1 is MNHNS and CDR2 is SASEGT in the germline V gene. This CDR3 spans 14 amino acids. The CDR3 here is CASSLREAYNEQFF. The CDR3 DNA reads as TGTGCCAGCAGCCTCAGGGAGGCGTACAATGAGCAGTTCTTC.

This chain joins TRBV4-2 and TRBJ2-7, with D unresolved. The CDR3 covers 13 residues. Trimming took 0 bases from V and 6 from J, leaving 9 bases between them. CDR1 and CDR2 from the germline V gene are LGHNA and YNFKEQ. The CDR3, as DNA: TGTGCCAGCAGCCAAGATGAAGGAATCGAGCAGTACTTC. Its protein is CASSQDEGIEQYF.

This clone was counted only a few times. The chain uses TRBV9 and TRBJ2-3; the match to TRBD1 covers 10 bases. The V gene's germline CDR1 is SGDLS and CDR2 YYNGEE. Unmatched junction bases numbered 11, after V lost 0 bases and J lost 7 bases. The CDR3 runs to 17 residues. In nucleotides, the CDR3 is TGTGCCAGCAGCGTAGAGGGGGGGACAGGGGTGTATAATACGCAGTATTTT. Translating gives CASSVEGGTGVYNTQYF.

The J gene is TRBJ2-7, the V gene TRBV25-1, with a possible D match to TRBD2 (7 bases). With 5 bases removed from V and 6 bases from J, the gap between germline ends came to 17 bases. Germline V gene data show CDR1 as MGHDK and CDR2 as SYGVNS. The CDR3 covers 14 residues. For the CDR3, the DNA is TGTGCCAGCAGTCGCGCGGGGGCTTCCCTCGAGCAGTACTTC. Translation: CASSRAGASLEQYF.

The V and J genes are TRBV10-3 and TRBJ2-1; 8 bases are shared with TRBD1. The V gene end was trimmed by 2 bases and the J gene end by 9 bases; junction bases not matched to a gene: 9. This CDR3 has 15 amino acids. Germline V lookup: CDR1 ENHRY, CDR2 SYGVKD. The CDR3 coding sequence is TGTGCCATCAGTGAGGGGGACAGGAAAATTGGTGAGCAGTTCTTC. Translating it yields CAISEGDRKIGEQFF.

A single count supports this clone. The V call is TRBV11-2, the J call TRBJ2-3; D gene uncertain. The germline V and J ends were trimmed by 0 bases and 0 bases, with 10 bases remaining between them. From germline, CDR1 is SGHAT and CDR2 FQNNGV. The length of the CDR3 is 16 residues. The CDR3 coding sequence is TGTGCCAGCAGCTTAGAGTATACGACTAGCACAGATACGCAGTATTTT. The encoded protein is CASSLEYTTSTDTQYF.

J is TRBJ1-2 and V is TRBV7-3; D is unresolved. This CDR3 has 15 amino acids. Germline CDR1 SGHTA, CDR2 FQGTGA. Trimming took 1 base from V and 3 from J, leaving 12 bases between them. The CDR3 loop is CASSLIGVSDYGYTF. In DNA form, the CDR3 reads TGTGCCAGCAGCTTAATTGGGGTATCTGACTATGGCTACACCTTC.

This clone counts as medium-sized. This sequence joins TRBV13 and TRBJ2-1; 11 positions agree with TRBD2. The ends lost 4 bases at V and 5 bases at J; junction bases unmatched: 10. The CDR3 covers 17 residues. Germline CDR1 reads PRHDT; CDR2 reads FYEKMQ (reference sequence). The CDR3 coding sequence is TGTGCCAGCAGCTCCCGGGGGAAGGGACTAGCGGACAATGAGCAGTTCTTC. Amino acids: CASSSRGKGLADNEQFF.

This clone was detected a few times. The chain joins TRBV5-1 to TRBJ2-3, with 8 positions matching TRBD1. The germline V gene encodes CDR1 SGHRS and CDR2 YFSETQ. J was trimmed by 4 bases and V by 4 bases; bases with no gene match: 11. CDR3 length: 16 residues. The CDR3 coding sequence is TGCGCCAGCAGCCGCCACGGAGCGACAGGGGCAGATACGCAGTATTTT. Protein: CASSRHGATGADTQYF.

The genes are TRBV11-2 and TRBJ2-2; the D is unclear. Germline V gene lookup returns CDR1 SGHAT and CDR2 FQNNGV. The CDR3 extends over 14 amino acids. The V end was cut by 11 bases, the J end by 0 bases, with 13 bases between. CDR3 in DNA: TGTGCCCACAAGGCCCTTACGAACACCGGGGAGCTGTTTTTT. As protein: CAHKALTNTGELFF.

The chain has TRBV15 and TRBJ2-3; 10 nucleotides match TRBD1. After removal of 1 base from V and 1 base from J, the junction contained 5 bases not matched to a gene. The germline gives CDR1 LNHNV, CDR2 YYDKDF (reference sequence). The CDR3 covers 17 residues. The CDR3 loop reads CATSRARDRGRTDTQYF. CDR3 nucleotides: TGTGCCACCAGCAGAGCTCGGGACAGGGGCCGCACAGATACGCAGTATTTT.

The chain combines TRBV7-2 with TRBJ2-7, with D tentatively TRBD1 or TRBD2 (5 bases each). Germline lookup yields CDR1 SGHTA and CDR2 FQGNSA. V was cut by 2 bases and J by 7 bases, with 27 bases left in between. The CDR3 is made up of 18 amino acids. The CDR3 DNA sequence: TGTGCCAGCAGCTTACTCCCGGCAGAGACAGATACTACGGGGGAGCAGTACTTC. Translated: CASSLLPAETDTTGEQYF.

This chain uses TRBV6-4 with TRBJ2-3; 9 bases fit TRBD1. J was trimmed by 4 bases and V by 0 bases; bases with no gene match: 2. Per the germline V gene, CDR1 is MRHNA and CDR2 is SNTAGT. CDR3 length: 15 amino acids. CDR3 in DNA: TGTGCCAGCAGTGACTCGAGGACAGGGGCAGATACGCAGTATTTT. Its translation is CASSDSRTGADTQYF.

The gene calls are TRBV27 and TRBJ1-2; D is possibly TRBD1 (5 bases). Germline V CDR1 and CDR2: MNHEY, SMNVEV (reference sequence). The CDR3 is 13 residues long. V lost 7 bases, J lost 6 bases, and 15 bases lay in between. The DNA for the CDR3 is TGTGCCAGCACCCAATCCAGGGACGATGGCTACACCTTC. Encoded protein: CASTQSRDDGYTF.

This chain joins TRBV9 and TRBJ2-1; D is unresolved. V was shortened by 3 bases and J by 7 bases, with 17 bases between the two germline ends. The CDR3 contains 15 residues. Germline values: CDR1 SGDLS, CDR2 YYNGEE. CDR3 sequence (DNA): TGTGCCAGCAGCGGGACCAGATCGGTTTTGAATGAGCAGTTCTTC. Amino acids: CASSGTRSVLNEQFF.

This clone was counted a few times. The chain carries TRBV10-3 and TRBJ1-6; 8 nucleotides align to TRBD1. CDR3 length equals 19 residues. J lost 0 bases, V lost 0 bases, and 7 bases had no gene match. Germline V gene sequence: CDR1 ENHRY, CDR2 SYGVKD. The CDR3 DNA reads TGTGCCATCAGTGAGTCCCCCCGACAGGGGAGCTCCTATAATTCACCCCTCCACTTT. Its translation: CAISESPRQGSSYNSPLHF.

The J gene is TRBJ2-1, the V gene TRBV14; 11 nucleotides line up with TRBD1. V lost 4 bases and J lost 6; bases outside the gene matches: 5. This CDR3 has 15 residues. Germline values: CDR1 SGHDN, CDR2 FVKESK. CDR3 coding DNA: TGTGCCAGCAGCCCGGGGACAGGGGGAGGCAATGAGCAGTTCTTC. It translates to CASSPGTGGGNEQFF. Together with reference TRBV14 and TRBJ2-1, the CDR3 gives the full variable domain: EAGVTQFPSHSVIEKGQTVTLRCDPISGHDNLYWYRRVMGKEIKFLLHFVKESKQDESGMPNNRFLAERTGGTYSTLKVQPAELEDSGVYFCASSPGTGGGNEQFFGPGTRLTVL.

The chain carries TRBV7-8 and TRBJ2-1; D is undetermined. The germline gives CDR1 SGHVS, CDR2 FQNEAQ. The CDR3 loop spans 14 amino acids. V lost 5 bases and J 2 bases, leaving 10 bases between the germline ends. CDR3: CASSLISAYNEQFF. In nucleotides, the CDR3 is TGTGCCAGCAGCCTAATATCGGCCTACAATGAGCAGTTCTTC.

The V call is TRBV9, the J call TRBJ1-1; maybe TRBD1 (5 bases). CDR1 is SGDLS, CDR2 YYNGEE, per germline. This CDR3 is built from 15 residues. V was shortened by 1 base and J by 5 bases, with 15 bases between the two germline ends. The chain's CDR3 is CASSVSYRGSTEAFF. As DNA, the CDR3 is TGTGCCAGCAGCGTAAGTTACCGGGGGTCGACTGAAGCTTTCTTT.

This clone was recorded only once. This chain joins TRBV11-1 and TRBJ1-2; TRBD1 aligns across 7 bases. In germline, CDR1 is SGHAT, CDR2 FQDESV (reference sequence). Germline trimming cut 5 bases from V and 1 base from J; bases unmatched to any gene: 7. This CDR3 comprises 15 residues. The CDR3 DNA follows: TGTGCCAGCAGCCCCGGGGGGACAGATAACTATGGCTACACCTTC. Translating gives CASSPGGTDNYGYTF.

The rearrangement joins TRBV27 to TRBJ2-2; 14 bases align to TRBD2. The CDR3 runs 17 residues. Germline V gene data show CDR1 as MNHEY and CDR2 as SMNVEV (reference sequence). With V trimmed by 5 bases and J by 6 bases, 8 bases remained unmatched. CDR3 DNA sequence: TGTGCCAGCAGTCACGGGACTAGCGGGAGTAGGGCCGGGGAGCTGTTTTTT. Its translation: CASSHGTSGSRAGELFF.

This clone came up once. The chain employs TRBV2 and TRBJ2-7; 11 bases agree with TRBD1. The CDR3 is 15 amino acids. Germline V gives CDR1 SNHLY, CDR2 FYNNEI. Trimming took 5 bases from V and 3 from J; bases not matched to a gene: 6. The chain's CDR3 is CASSYSGTGGYEQYF. CDR3 bases: TGTGCCAGCAGTTACTCCGGGACAGGGGGCTACGAGCAGTACTTC.

J is TRBJ2-7 and V is TRBV7-2, with a tentative D call TRBD1 (6 bases). This CDR3 comprises 13 residues. V lost 5 bases and J lost 5, with 13 bases in between. Germline V gene lookup returns CDR1 SGHTA and CDR2 FQGNSA. CDR3 in amino acids: CASSPGVVDEQYF. The DNA for the CDR3 is TGTGCCAGCAGCCCAGGGGTTGTAGACGAGCAGTACTTC.

The rearrangement links TRBV2 to TRBJ2-7; 11 bases are shared with TRBD2. The CDR3 loop spans 14 amino acids. Germline loops: CDR1 SNHLY, CDR2 FYNNEI. V lost 7 bases to trimming and J lost 7 bases; unmatched junction nucleotides: 9. CDR3 nucleotide sequence: TGTGCCAGCACGGAGACTAGCGGGGCCCTGGAGCAGTACTTC. This gives the protein CASTETSGALEQYF.